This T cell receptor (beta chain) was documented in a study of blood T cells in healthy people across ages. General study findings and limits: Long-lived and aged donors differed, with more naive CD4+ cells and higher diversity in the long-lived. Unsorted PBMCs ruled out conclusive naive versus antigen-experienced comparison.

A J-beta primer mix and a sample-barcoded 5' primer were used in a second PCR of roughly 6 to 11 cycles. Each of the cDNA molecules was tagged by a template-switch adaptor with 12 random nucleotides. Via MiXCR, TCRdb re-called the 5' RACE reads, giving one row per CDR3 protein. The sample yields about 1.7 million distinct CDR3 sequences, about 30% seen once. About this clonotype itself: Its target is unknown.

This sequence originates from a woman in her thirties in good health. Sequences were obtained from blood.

CDR3 in amino acids: CASSHRLETDTQYF. CDR3 sequence (DNA): TGTGCCAGCAGTCATCGACTGGAGACAGATACGCAGTATTTT. V is TRBV2 and J is TRBJ2-3, with D uncertain. The CDR3 runs 14 residues. Germline V CDR1 and CDR2: SNHLY, FYNNEI. V was pared by 5 bases and J by 3 bases, with 12 bases between.